One T cell receptor beta chain is described in this entry. Its target is unknown. Germline-derived CDR1 and CDR2 are MGHDK and SYGVNS. V was pared by 10 bases and J by 5 bases, with 7 bases of the junction left unmatched. The CDR3 is 13 amino acids. The entry originates in a study of cytomegalovirus exposure and HLA in healthy donors. General study points: Later examination showed HLA-associated TCR beta chains had greater clonal expansion than equally common others. Cytomegalovirus status was reportedly diagnosed by the classifier with high sensitivity and specificity.

It was with 60 Vbeta and 13 Jbeta primers that the PCR ran. Sequencing was performed with immunoSEQ multiplex PCR; in TCRdb, only in-frame clones are kept and a portion is missing. Of roughly 130,000 clones in the sample, roughly two thirds were seen once. The sequence was obtained from a middle-aged woman in good health and CMV-seronegative. The chain uses TRBV25-1 and TRBJ2-1; 8 bases line up with TRBD1. Material: PBMCs. The CDR3 DNA is TGTGCCACCACCGGGACAGGCAACAATGAGCAGTTCTTC. This encodes CATTGTGNNEQFF. Combining the CDR3 with reference TRBV25-1 and TRBJ2-1 gives the whole variable domain EADIYQTPRYLVIGTGKKITLECSQTMGHDKMYWYQQDPGMELHLIHYSYGVNSTEKGDLSSESTVSRIRTEHFPLTLESARPSHTSQYLCATTGTGNNEQFFGPGTRLTVL.